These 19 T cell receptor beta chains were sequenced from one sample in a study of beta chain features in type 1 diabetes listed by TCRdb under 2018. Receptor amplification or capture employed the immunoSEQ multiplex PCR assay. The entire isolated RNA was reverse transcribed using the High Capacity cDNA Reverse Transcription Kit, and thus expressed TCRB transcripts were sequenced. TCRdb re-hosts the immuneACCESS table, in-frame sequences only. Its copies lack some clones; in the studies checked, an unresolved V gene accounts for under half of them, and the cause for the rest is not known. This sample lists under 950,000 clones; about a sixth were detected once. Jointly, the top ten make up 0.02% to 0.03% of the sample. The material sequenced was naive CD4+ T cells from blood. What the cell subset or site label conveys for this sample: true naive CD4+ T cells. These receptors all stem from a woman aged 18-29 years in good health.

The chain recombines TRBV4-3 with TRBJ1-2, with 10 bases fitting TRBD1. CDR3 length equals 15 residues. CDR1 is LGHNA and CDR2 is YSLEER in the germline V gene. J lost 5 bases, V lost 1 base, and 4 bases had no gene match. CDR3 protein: CASSQGTGGLYGYTF. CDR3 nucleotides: TGCGCCAGCAGCCAAGGGACAGGGGGTCTTTATGGCTACACCTTC.

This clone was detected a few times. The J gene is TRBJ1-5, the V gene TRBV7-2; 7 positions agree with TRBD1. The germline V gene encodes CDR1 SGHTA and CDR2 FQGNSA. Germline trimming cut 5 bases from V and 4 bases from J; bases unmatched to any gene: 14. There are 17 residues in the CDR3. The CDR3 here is CASSLLGPGQPNQPQHF. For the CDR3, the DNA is TGTGCCAGCAGCCTCCTAGGTCCGGGACAGCCGAATCAGCCCCAGCATTTT.

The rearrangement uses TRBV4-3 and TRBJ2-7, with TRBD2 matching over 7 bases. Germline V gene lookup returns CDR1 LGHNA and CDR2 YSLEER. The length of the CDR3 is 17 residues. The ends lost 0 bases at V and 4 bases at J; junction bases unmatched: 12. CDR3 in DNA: TGCGCCAGCAGCCAAGATTATGCCAGCGGGATGAGGTACGAGCAGTACTTC. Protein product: CASSQDYASGMRYEQYF.

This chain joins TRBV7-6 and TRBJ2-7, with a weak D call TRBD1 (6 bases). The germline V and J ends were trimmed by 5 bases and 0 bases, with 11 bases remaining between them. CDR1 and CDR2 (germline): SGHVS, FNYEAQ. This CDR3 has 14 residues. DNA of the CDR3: TGTGCCAGCAGCCCTGACAGGAGCTCCTACGAGCAGTACTTC. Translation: CASSPDRSSYEQYF.

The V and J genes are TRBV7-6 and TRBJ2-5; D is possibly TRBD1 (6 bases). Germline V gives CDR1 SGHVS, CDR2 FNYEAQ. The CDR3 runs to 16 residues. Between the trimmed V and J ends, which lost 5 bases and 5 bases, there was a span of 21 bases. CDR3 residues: CASSPFRGTTQETQYF. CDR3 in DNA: TGTGCCAGCAGCCCTTTTCGAGGGACAACTCAGGAGACCCAGTACTTC.

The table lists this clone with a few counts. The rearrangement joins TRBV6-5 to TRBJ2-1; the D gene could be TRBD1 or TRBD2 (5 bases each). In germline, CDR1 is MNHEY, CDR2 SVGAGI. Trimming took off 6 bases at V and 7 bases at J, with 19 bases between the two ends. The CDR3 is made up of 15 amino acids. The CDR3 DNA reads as TGTGCCAGCAGCCTAGGACGTGGGACCAAGAATGAGCAGTTCTTC. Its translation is CASSLGRGTKNEQFF.

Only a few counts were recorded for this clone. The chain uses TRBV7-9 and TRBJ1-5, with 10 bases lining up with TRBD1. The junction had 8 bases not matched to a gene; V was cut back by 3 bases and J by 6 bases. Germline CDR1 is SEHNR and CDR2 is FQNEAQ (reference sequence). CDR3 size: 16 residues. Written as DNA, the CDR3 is TGTGCCAGCAGCTTCCCCGGGACAGGGGTTGCTCAGCCCCAGCATTTT. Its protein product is CASSFPGTGVAQPQHF.

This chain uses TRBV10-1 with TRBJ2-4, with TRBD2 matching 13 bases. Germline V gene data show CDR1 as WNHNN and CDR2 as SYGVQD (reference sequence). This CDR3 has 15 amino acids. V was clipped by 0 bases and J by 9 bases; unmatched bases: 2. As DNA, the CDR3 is TGCGCCAGCAGTGAGTCAACTAGCGGGAGGGTCATTCAGTACTTC. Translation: CASSESTSGRVIQYF.

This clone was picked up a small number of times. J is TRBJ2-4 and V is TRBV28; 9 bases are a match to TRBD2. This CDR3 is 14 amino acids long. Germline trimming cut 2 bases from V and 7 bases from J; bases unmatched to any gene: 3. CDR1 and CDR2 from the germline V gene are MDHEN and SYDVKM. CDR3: CASSLAGGPNIQYF. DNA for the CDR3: TGTGCCAGCAGTTTAGCGGGAGGGCCGAACATTCAGTACTTC.

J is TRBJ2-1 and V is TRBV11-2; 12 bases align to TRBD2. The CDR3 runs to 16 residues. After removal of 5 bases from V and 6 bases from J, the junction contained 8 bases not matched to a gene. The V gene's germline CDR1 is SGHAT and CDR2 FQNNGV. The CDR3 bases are TGTGCCAGCAGCAGACCTCTAGCGGGAGGGCGCAATGAGCAGTTCTTC. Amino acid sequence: CASSRPLAGGRNEQFF.

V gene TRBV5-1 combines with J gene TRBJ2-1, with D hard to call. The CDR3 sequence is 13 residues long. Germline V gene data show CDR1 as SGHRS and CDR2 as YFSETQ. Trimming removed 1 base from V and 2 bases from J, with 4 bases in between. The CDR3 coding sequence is TGCGCCAGCAGCTTGTTCCCCTACAATGAGCAGTTCTTC. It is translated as CASSLFPYNEQFF.

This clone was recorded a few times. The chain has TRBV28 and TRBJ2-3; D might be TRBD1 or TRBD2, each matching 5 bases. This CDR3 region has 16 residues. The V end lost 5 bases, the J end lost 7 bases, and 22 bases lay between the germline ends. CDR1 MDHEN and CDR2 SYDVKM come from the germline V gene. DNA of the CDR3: TGTGCCAGCAGTCCCGCCGGGACCTTAATTGATCATACGCAGTATTTT. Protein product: CASSPAGTLIDHTQYF. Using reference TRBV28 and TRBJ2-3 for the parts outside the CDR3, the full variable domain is DVKVTQSSRYLVKRTGEKVFLECVQDMDHENMFWYRQDPGLGLRLIYFSYDVKMKEKGDIPEGYSVSREKKERFSLILESASTNQTSMYLCASSPAGTLIDHTQYFGPGTRLTVL.

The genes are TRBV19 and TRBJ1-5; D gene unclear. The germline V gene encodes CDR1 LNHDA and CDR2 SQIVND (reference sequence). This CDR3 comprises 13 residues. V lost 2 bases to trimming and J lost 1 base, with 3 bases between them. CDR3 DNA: TGTGCCAGTAGTATAACCAGCAATCAGCCCCAGCATTTT. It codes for CASSITSNQPQHF.

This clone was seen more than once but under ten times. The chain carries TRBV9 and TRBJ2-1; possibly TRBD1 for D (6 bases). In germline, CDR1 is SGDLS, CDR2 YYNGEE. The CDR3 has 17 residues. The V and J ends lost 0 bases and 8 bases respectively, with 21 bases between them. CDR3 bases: TGTGCCAGCAGCGTAGCAGTGGGGGCTCCGAGTCAGGATGAGCAGTTCTTC. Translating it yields CASSVAVGAPSQDEQFF.

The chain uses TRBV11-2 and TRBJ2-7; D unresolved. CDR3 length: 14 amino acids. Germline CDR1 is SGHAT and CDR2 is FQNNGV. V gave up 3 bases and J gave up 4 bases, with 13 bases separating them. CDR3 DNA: TGTGCCAGCAGCTTTGGTCAGACCCAGTACGAGCAGTACTTC. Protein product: CASSFGQTQYEQYF.

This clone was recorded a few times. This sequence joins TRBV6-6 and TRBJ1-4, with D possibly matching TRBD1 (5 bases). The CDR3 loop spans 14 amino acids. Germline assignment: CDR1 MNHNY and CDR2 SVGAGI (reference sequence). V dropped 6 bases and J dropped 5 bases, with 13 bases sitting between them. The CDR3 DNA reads TGTGCCAGCAGGCCCTACAGGTTAAATGAAAAACTGTTTTTT. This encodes CASRPYRLNEKLFF.

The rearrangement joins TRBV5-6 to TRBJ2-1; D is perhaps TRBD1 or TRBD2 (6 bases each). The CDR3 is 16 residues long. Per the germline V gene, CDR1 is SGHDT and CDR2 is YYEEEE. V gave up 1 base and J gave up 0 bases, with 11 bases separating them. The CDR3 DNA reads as TGTGCCAGCAGCTTGATAGGGGGGAGCTCCTACAATGAGCAGTTCTTC. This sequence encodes CASSLIGGSSYNEQFF.

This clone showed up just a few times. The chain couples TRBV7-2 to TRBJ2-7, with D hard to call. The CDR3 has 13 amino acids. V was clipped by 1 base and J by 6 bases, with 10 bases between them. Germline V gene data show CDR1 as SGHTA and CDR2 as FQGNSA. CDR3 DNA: TGTGCCAGCAGCTTAGTGTCGGCAGGCGAGCAGTACTTC. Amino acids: CASSLVSAGEQYF.

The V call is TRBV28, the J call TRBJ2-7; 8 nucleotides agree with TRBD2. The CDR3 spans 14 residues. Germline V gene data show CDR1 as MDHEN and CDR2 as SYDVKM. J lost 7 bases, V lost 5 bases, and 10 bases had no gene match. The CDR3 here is CASSPQRGGREQYF. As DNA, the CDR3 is TGTGCCAGCAGTCCACAACGGGGGGGCAGAGAGCAGTACTTC.